This TCR beta chain was documented in a study of CD8+CD57+ T cells in acquired aplastic anemia. The sample holds many counts of this clonotype. CDR3 length equals 13 residues. Germline CDR1 is SGHTA and CDR2 is FQGNSA. The V end lost 1 base, the J end lost 11 bases, and 14 bases lay between the germline ends. The study profiled TCR beta VDJ and CDR3 using genomic DNA as template. Each CDR3 protein gets one entry after TCRdb re-called the reads with MiXCR. The sample yields about 220,000 distinct CDR3 sequences, 34% seen once. The receptor comes from a human donor in good health, serving as a control. The chain employs TRBV7-2 and TRBJ1-1; TRBD1 might be the D (5 bases). Sequencing was carried out using sorted CD4+, CD8+, or CD8+CD57+ T cells (not recorded which) from PBMCs. The CDR3 loop reads CASSLVWAGSAFF. The CDR3 bases are TGTGCCAGCAGCTTAGTGTGGGCAGGGTCGGCTTTCTTT.